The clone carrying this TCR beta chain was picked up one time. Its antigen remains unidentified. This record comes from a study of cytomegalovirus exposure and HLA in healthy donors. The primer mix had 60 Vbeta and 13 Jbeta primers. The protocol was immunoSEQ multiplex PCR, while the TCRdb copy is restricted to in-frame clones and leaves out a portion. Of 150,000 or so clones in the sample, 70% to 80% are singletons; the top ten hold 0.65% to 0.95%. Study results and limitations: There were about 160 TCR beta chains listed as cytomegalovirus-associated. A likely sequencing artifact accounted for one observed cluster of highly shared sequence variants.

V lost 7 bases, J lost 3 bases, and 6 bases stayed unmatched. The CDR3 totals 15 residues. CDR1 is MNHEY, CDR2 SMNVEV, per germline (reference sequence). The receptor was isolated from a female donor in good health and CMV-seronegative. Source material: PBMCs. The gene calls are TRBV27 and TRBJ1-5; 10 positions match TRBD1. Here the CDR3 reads CASNSGTGVNQPQHF. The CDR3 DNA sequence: TGTGCCAGCAACTCCGGGACAGGGGTCAATCAGCCCCAGCATTTT.